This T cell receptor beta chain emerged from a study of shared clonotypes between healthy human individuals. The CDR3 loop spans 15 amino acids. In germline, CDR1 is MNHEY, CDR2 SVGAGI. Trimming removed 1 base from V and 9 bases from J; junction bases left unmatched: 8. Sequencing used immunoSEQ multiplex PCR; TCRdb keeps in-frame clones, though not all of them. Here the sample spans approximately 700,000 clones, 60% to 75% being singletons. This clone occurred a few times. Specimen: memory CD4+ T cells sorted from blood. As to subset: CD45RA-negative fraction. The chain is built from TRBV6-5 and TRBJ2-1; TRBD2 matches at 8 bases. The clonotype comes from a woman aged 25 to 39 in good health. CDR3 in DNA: TGTGCCAGCAGTTACTTCCCGGGACTAGAGAGTGAGCAGTTCTTC. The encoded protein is CASSYFPGLESEQFF.